These T cell receptor beta chains were read from a single sample in a study of T-cell reconstitution after alpha-beta-depleted transplantation in children. TCRdb reprocessed the PCR reads with MiXCR, giving one entry per CDR3 protein. Here the sample spans just over 7,500 distinct CDR3 sequences, roughly an eighth being singletons. The sequencing here drew on PBMCs, mostly from graft donor cells, taken 60 days after TCRalphabeta/CD19-depleted stem cell transplant. The source is a patient under 10 years old who had a stem cell transplant for inherited bone marrow failure, so the T cells may come from the graft donor. Both conserved end residues are part of each CDR3. The order of the fields is V gene, J gene, CDR3 length, D gene, clone size, CDR3 DNA, CDR3 protein. D genes are given only for firm matches. Only some rows state a clone size, as once, few, many or a class for expanded clones.

V gene: TRBV9
J gene: TRBJ2-7
CDR3 length: 14
D gene: TRBD1
clone size: medium-sized
CDR3 DNA: TGTGCCAGCAACCGACAGGGGGCTCACTACGAGCAGTACTTC
CDR3 protein: CASNRQGAHYEQYF

V gene: TRBV7-9
J gene: TRBJ1-1
CDR3 length: 12
D gene: .
clone size: many
CDR3 DNA: TGTGCCAGCAGCTTAGGGTCCAGTGAAGCTTTCTTT
CDR3 protein: CASSLGSSEAFF

V gene: TRBV7-9
J gene: TRBJ2-7
CDR3 length: 14
D gene: .
clone size: many
CDR3 DNA: TGTGCCAGCAGCTTAGGCGGAGGGCTCCACGAGCAGTACTTC
CDR3 protein: CASSLGGGLHEQYF

V gene: TRBV7-2
J gene: TRBJ1-4
CDR3 length: 14
D gene: .
clone size: many
CDR3 DNA: TGTGCCAGCAGCTCCGGGCTATATAATGAAAAACTGTTTTTT
CDR3 protein: CASSSGLYNEKLFF

V gene: TRBV27
J gene: TRBJ2-7
CDR3 length: 15
D gene: TRBD2
clone size: .
CDR3 DNA: TGTGCCGGCAGTTTATTAGACGGGAGGGCCTACGAGCAGTACTTC
CDR3 protein: CAGSLLDGRAYEQYF

V gene: TRBV7-2
J gene: TRBJ2-7
CDR3 length: 17
D gene: TRBD2
clone size: many
CDR3 DNA: TGTGCCAGCAGCTTAGGGGTCCTAGCGGGAGTGCCCTACGAGCAGTACTTC
CDR3 protein: CASSLGVLAGVPYEQYF

V gene: TRBV7-9
J gene: TRBJ1-1
CDR3 length: 16
D gene: TRBD1
clone size: many
CDR3 DNA: TGTGCCAGCAGCCATGATCCGGGACAGGGCACCTTTGAAGCTTTCTTT
CDR3 protein: CASSHDPGQGTFEAFF

V gene: TRBV29-1
J gene: TRBJ2-1
CDR3 length: 12
D gene: .
clone size: many
CDR3 DNA: TGCAGCACTACTTCTCAGGGCAATGAGCAGTTCTTC
CDR3 protein: CSTTSQGNEQFF

V gene: TRBV4-3
J gene: TRBJ2-1
CDR3 length: 18
D gene: TRBD2
clone size: many
CDR3 DNA: TGCGCCAGCAGCCAAGATTACCGGGGGAGGGGATCCTACAATGAGCAGTTCTTC
CDR3 protein: CASSQDYRGRGSYNEQFF

V gene: TRBV5-5
J gene: TRBJ2-7
CDR3 length: 12
D gene: .
clone size: many
CDR3 DNA: TGTGCCAGCAATAAATTTTCGGGAGAGCAGTACTTC
CDR3 protein: CASNKFSGEQYF

V gene: TRBV5-5
J gene: TRBJ1-2
CDR3 length: 13
D gene: TRBD1
clone size: many
CDR3 DNA: TGTGCCAGCAGCTTTCAGGGGGCGGTTGGCTACACCTTC
CDR3 protein: CASSFQGAVGYTF

V gene: TRBV7-8
J gene: TRBJ2-1
CDR3 length: 14
D gene: .
clone size: many
CDR3 DNA: TGTGCCAGCAGCTTCAATACTAGGTACAATGAGCAGTTCTTC
CDR3 protein: CASSFNTRYNEQFF

V gene: TRBV28
J gene: TRBJ1-1
CDR3 length: 14
D gene: TRBD1
clone size: .
CDR3 DNA: TGTGCCAGCAGTTCCGCAGACAGGGACACTGAAGCTTTCTTT
CDR3 protein: CASSSADRDTEAFF

V gene: TRBV4-2
J gene: TRBJ2-5
CDR3 length: 17
D gene: TRBD2
clone size: many
CDR3 DNA: TGTGCCAGCAGCCAAGATCGGGTGCGGGAGGAGCCTCGGGCCCAGTACTTC
CDR3 protein: CASSQDRVREEPRAQYF

V gene: TRBV3-1
J gene: TRBJ1-5
CDR3 length: 16
D gene: TRBD1
clone size: many
CDR3 DNA: TGTGCCAGCAGCCAAGACTATTACAGGGGAGATCAGCCCCAGCATTTT
CDR3 protein: CASSQDYYRGDQPQHF

V gene: TRBV11-2
J gene: TRBJ2-5
CDR3 length: 11
D gene: .
clone size: many
CDR3 DNA: TGTGCCAGCAGCTTTCATGAGACCCAGTACTTC
CDR3 protein: CASSFHETQYF

V gene: TRBV7-9
J gene: TRBJ1-2
CDR3 length: 15
D gene: .
clone size: many
CDR3 DNA: TGTGCCAGCAGATCCGGACGGCGGAAGTTCTATGGCTACACCTTC
CDR3 protein: CASRSGRRKFYGYTF